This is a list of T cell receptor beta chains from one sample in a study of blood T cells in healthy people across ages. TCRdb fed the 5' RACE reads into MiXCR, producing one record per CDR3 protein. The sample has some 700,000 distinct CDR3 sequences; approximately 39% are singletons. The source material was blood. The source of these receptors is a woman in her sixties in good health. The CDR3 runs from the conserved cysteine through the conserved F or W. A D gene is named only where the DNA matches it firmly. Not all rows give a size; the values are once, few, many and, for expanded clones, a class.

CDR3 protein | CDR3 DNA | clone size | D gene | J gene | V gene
CASTRQPNTEAFF | TGTGCCAGCACAAGGCAGCCGAACACTGAAGCTTTCTTT | few | . | TRBJ1-1 | TRBV6-1
CASSLETSGNEQFF | TGCGCCAGCAGCTTGGAGACTAGCGGCAATGAGCAGTTCTTC | . | TRBD2 | TRBJ2-1 | TRBV5-1
CSVDGAGGNEQFF | TGCAGCGTTGACGGGGCCGGGGGGAATGAGCAGTTCTTC | many | TRBD2 | TRBJ2-1 | TRBV29-1
CASSQGRSNQPQHF | TGTGCCAGCAGCCAAGGACGTAGCAATCAGCCCCAGCATTTT | few | . | TRBJ1-5 | TRBV3-1
CASSVGARFQETQYF | TGTGCCAGCAGTGTGGGGGCCAGATTCCAAGAGACCCAGTACTTC | few | . | TRBJ2-5 | TRBV7-9
CASSQDLLTYNEQFF | TGCGCCAGCAGCCAAGATCTGCTCACCTACAATGAGCAGTTCTTC | . | . | TRBJ2-1 | TRBV4-3
CSARGGSGANVLTF | TGCAGTGCTAGGGGGGGCTCTGGGGCCAACGTCCTGACTTTC | few | . | TRBJ2-6 | TRBV20-1
CASSLFTFYGYTF | TGTGCCAGCAGCTTATTCACCTTTTATGGCTACACCTTC | few | . | TRBJ1-2 | TRBV7-3
CATSDTHRNEQFF | TGTGCCACCAGTGATACGCATAGGAATGAGCAGTTCTTC | few | . | TRBJ2-1 | TRBV24-1
CASSLAIEQFF | TGTGCCAGCAGCTTGGCCATTGAGCAGTTCTTC | few | . | TRBJ2-1 | TRBV5-6
CASRGLAATDTQYF | TGTGCCAGCAGAGGACTAGCGGCCACAGATACGCAGTATTTT | . | TRBD2 | TRBJ2-3 | TRBV6-5
CASSQVLGGASSYNEQFF | TGTGCCAGCAGCCAAGTCCTGGGGGGGGCTAGCTCCTACAATGAGCAGTTCTTC | few | . | TRBJ2-1 | TRBV3-1
CSLSKGGFGQPQHF | TGCAGCCTCAGTAAGGGGGGTTTTGGACAGCCCCAGCATTTT | . | . | TRBJ1-5 | TRBV20-1
CASIVGPGELGEAFF | TGTGCCAGCATCGTTGGTCCGGGGGAATTGGGTGAAGCTTTCTTT | . | . | TRBJ1-1 | TRBV9
CASSLLAGINTEAFF | TGTGCCAGCAGCTTACTGGCGGGTATAAACACTGAAGCTTTCTTT | few | . | TRBJ1-1 | TRBV5-6
CASSPGQKGEQYF | TGTGCCAGCAGCCCGGGACAGAAGGGCGAGCAGTACTTC | few | TRBD1 | TRBJ2-7 | TRBV12-3/TRBV12-4
CSVGTGGLNEQYF | TGCAGCGTTGGTACAGGGGGCTTGAACGAGCAGTACTTC | many | TRBD1 | TRBJ2-7 | TRBV29-1
CASSLAFPQPEKLFF | TGTGCCAGCAGCTTAGCATTCCCGCAGCCCGAAAAACTGTTTTTT | . | . | TRBJ1-4 | TRBV7-2
CAISELAGRYQETQYF | TGTGCCATCAGTGAACTAGCGGGAAGGTACCAAGAGACCCAGTACTTC | . | TRBD2 | TRBJ2-5 | TRBV10-3
CANSQDGAEQFF | TGTGCCAACAGCCAAGACGGGGCTGAGCAGTTCTTC | . | . | TRBJ2-1 | TRBV4-2
CSVGGTSGSQETQYF | TGCAGCGTTGGGGGGACTAGCGGATCCCAAGAGACCCAGTACTTC | many | TRBD2 | TRBJ2-5 | TRBV29-1
CASTASSTDTQYF | TGTGCCAGCACGGCTTCTAGCACAGATACGCAGTATTTT | . | . | TRBJ2-3 | TRBV28
CASSTSGTGFTEAFF | TGTGCCAGCAGCACTAGCGGGACAGGGTTCACTGAAGCTTTCTTT | . | TRBD1 | TRBJ1-1 | TRBV7-9
CASSIVSTGANVLTF | TGTGCCAGCAGCATTGTGAGCACCGGGGCCAACGTCCTGACTTTC | . | . | TRBJ2-6 | TRBV21-1
CASSVAEGLSYNEQFF | TGTGCCAGCAGTGTCGCGGAGGGTCTCTCCTACAATGAGCAGTTCTTC | many | . | TRBJ2-1 | TRBV2
CASGPDLIPETQYF | TGTGCCAGCGGGCCAGATCTGATTCCAGAGACCCAGTACTTC | few | . | TRBJ2-5 | TRBV12-3/TRBV12-4
CASSGGTSGRYEQYF | TGTGCCAGCAGCGGTGGGACTAGCGGGAGATACGAGCAGTACTTC | few | TRBD2 | TRBJ2-7 | TRBV13
CASSSSRQGGTYEQYF | TGTGCCAGCAGCTCCTCAAGACAGGGAGGCACCTACGAGCAGTACTTC | . | . | TRBJ2-7 | TRBV7-9
CASSLEGLGIFF | TGTGCCAGCAGTTTGGAAGGTTTAGGGATTTTCTTT | . | . | TRBJ1-1 | TRBV12-3/TRBV12-4
CASSPATTNTQYF | TGTGCCAGCAGTCCCGCTACCACAAATACGCAGTATTTT | . | . | TRBJ2-3 | TRBV6-5
CASSLRGGRGHTF | TGTGCCAGCAGCCTCCGAGGGGGACGCGGCCACACCTTC | . | . | TRBJ1-2 | TRBV6-5
CASSYGQDYEQYF | TGTGCCAGCAGTTACGGGCAGGACTACGAGCAGTACTTC | . | . | TRBJ2-7 | TRBV28
CASSPGTSYNEQFF | TGTGCCAGCAGCCCAGGGACTAGTTACAATGAGCAGTTCTTC | . | TRBD2 | TRBJ2-1 | TRBV9
CASSLVSGKQFF | TGTGCCAGCAGCTTAGTATCTGGGAAGCAGTTCTTC | . | . | TRBJ2-1 | TRBV7-9
CASRTSGFQETQYF | TGTGCCAGCAGAACTAGTGGCTTTCAAGAGACCCAGTACTTC | few | . | TRBJ2-5 | TRBV7-2
CASSFSRGTYEQYF | TGTGCCAGCAGCTTCTCCAGGGGAACCTACGAGCAGTACTTC | few | . | TRBJ2-7 | TRBV7-8
CSAVQGYYGYTF | TGCAGCGCTGTCCAAGGTTACTATGGCTACACCTTC | . | . | TRBJ1-2 | TRBV29-1
CASSASSGYYNEQFF | TGTGCCAGCAGCGCCTCTAGCGGGTATTACAATGAGCAGTTCTTC | many | TRBD2 | TRBJ2-1 | TRBV12-3/TRBV12-4
CASSQEDVLGSPLHF | TGCGCCAGCAGCCAAGAGGACGTCCTGGGTTCACCCCTCCACTTT | . | . | TRBJ1-6 | TRBV4-1
CRARRESGTDTQYF | TGCCGTGCTCGACGGGAGTCCGGCACAGATACGCAGTATTTT | few | . | TRBJ2-3 | TRBV20-1
CASSLEGQPYEQYF | TGTGCCAGCAGCTTGGAGGGTCAGCCCTACGAGCAGTACTTC | few | . | TRBJ2-7 | TRBV5-6
CASSLGADYGYTF | TGTGCCAGCAGCCTAGGGGCGGACTATGGCTACACCTTC | many | . | TRBJ1-2 | TRBV6-6
CSAARGALPYNEQFF | TGCAGTGCTGCTCGTGGGGCCTTACCTTACAATGAGCAGTTCTTC | . | . | TRBJ2-1 | TRBV20-1
CASSQLAGGSKNEQYF | TGTGCCAGCAGCCAATTAGCGGGGGGAAGTAAAAATGAGCAGTACTTC | . | TRBD2 | TRBJ2-5 | TRBV3-1
CASSSRRTGVEAFF | TGTGCCAGCAGCTCCCGCCGGACAGGGGTTGAAGCTTTCTTT | . | TRBD1 | TRBJ1-1 | TRBV7-2
CASSPGQDLNRPFF | TGTGCCAGCAGTCCGGGACAGGATCTCAACCGCCCGTTCTTC | . | TRBD1 | TRBJ2-1 | TRBV28
CASSAFTSGVHYEQYF | TGCGCCAGCAGCGCGTTTACTAGCGGGGTTCACTACGAGCAGTACTTC | . | TRBD2 | TRBJ2-7 | TRBV5-1
CSAPDTGSGDGYTF | TGCAGTGCCCCTGACACAGGGTCCGGCGATGGCTACACCTTC | . | . | TRBJ1-2 | TRBV20-1
CASSPSGLNNGQFF | TGTGCCAGCAGCCCTTCCGGTCTAAACAATGGGCAGTTCTTC | . | . | TRBJ2-1 | TRBV7-3
CASSLMASGVQGELFF | TGTGCCAGCAGCTTAATGGCTAGCGGGGTACAAGGGGAGCTGTTTTTT | . | TRBD2 | TRBJ2-2 | TRBV7-3
CASSLEPASYYEQYF | TGCGCCAGCAGCTTGGAACCGGCCTCGTATTACGAGCAGTACTTC | . | . | TRBJ2-7 | TRBV5-1
CASGYITDTQYF | TGTGCCAGCGGATACATCACAGATACGCAGTATTTT | few | . | TRBJ2-3 | TRBV27
CASSSGQAEHEKLFF | TGTGCCAGCAGTTCCGGACAGGCCGAGCATGAAAAACTGTTTTTT | . | TRBD1 | TRBJ1-4 | TRBV12-3/TRBV12-4
CASSQDLAANEQYF | TGCGCCAGCAGCCAAGATCTCGCTGCCAATGAGCAGTACTTC | once | . | TRBJ2-7 | TRBV4-3
CASSPNYRTTNEKLFF | TGTGCCAGCAGCCCAAATTACAGGACAACTAATGAAAAACTGTTTTTT | . | . | TRBJ1-4 | TRBV4-2
CASSQAPYGPYEQYF | TGTGCCAGCAGCCAAGCCCCCTATGGACCATACGAGCAGTACTTC | few | . | TRBJ2-7 | TRBV3-1
CASSVLGEDNQPQHF | TGTGCCAGCAGCGTACTAGGTGAGGACAATCAGCCCCAGCATTTT | . | . | TRBJ1-5 | TRBV9